This T cell receptor beta chain emerged from a study of human T cells and chemical hapten exposure. This clonotype occurred many times. Time point of the sample: patch test 1, 2 weeks after DPC sensitization. Treatment reported: therapeutic diphenylcyclopropenone sensitization with weekly scalp DPC. In TCRdb, the RACE reads were re-called with MiXCR into one record per CDR3 protein. The sample yields tens of thousands of distinct CDR3 sequences, roughly a tenth seen once. This material consisted of whole blood, taken in connection with sensitization to the hapten diphenylcyclopropenone (DPC). The origin of this receptor is a man between 35 and 55 years old with alopecia areata. Some clones in this sample may be carry-over from other donors' samples.

The CDR3 coding sequence is TGTGCCAGCAACTTGGACAGAGGCTTCTATGGCTACACCTTC. Amino acid sequence: CASNLDRGFYGYTF. J is TRBJ1-2 and V is TRBV12-3 or TRBV12-4, with D tentatively TRBD1 (6 bases). V lost 7 bases and J lost 4, with 16 bases in between. CDR3 length: 14 amino acids.